These T cell receptor beta chains were read from a single sample in a study of neoadjuvant nivolumab and ipilimumab in lung cancer. Only in-frame clones appear in the TCRdb table, and some are missing; sequencing was by immunoSEQ multiplex PCR. This table has around 4,000 clones, 81% appearing once. The sequencing used normal lung tissue adjacent to the tumor, collected after neoadjuvant nivolumab, alone or with ipilimumab, at or shortly before surgery. All receptors derive from an adult with non-small cell lung cancer. Some clones in this sample may be carry-over from other donors' samples. The CDR3 runs from the conserved cysteine through the conserved F or W. Fields, in order: CDR3 DNA, CDR3 protein, D gene, CDR3 length, J gene, clone size, V gene. A D gene is named only where the DNA matches it firmly. A row's size may be missing; if present it is once, few, many or a size class.

TGTGCCAGCAGTTACGCCGGACAGGGTCGGACTGAAGCTTTCTTT	CASSYAGQGRTEAFF	TRBD1	15	TRBJ1-1	few	TRBV6-5
TGTGCCAGCGTAGTGAGCGGGTCCTCCTACGAGCAGTACTTC	CASVVSGSSYEQYF	NA	14	TRBJ2-7	NA	TRBV28
TGTGCCACCAGCGCCCATAACGAGCAGTACTTC	CATSAHNEQYF	NA	11	TRBJ2-7	NA	TRBV15
TGCGCCAGCAGTCTGACCCCCCAGATCATGAACACTGAAGCTTTCTTT	CASSLTPQIMNTEAFF	NA	16	TRBJ1-1	NA	TRBV5-1
TGCGCCAGCACGCCTGGGACAGGGGGTACCGATGAGCTGTTTTTT	CASTPGTGGTDELFF	TRBD1	15	TRBJ2-2	NA	TRBV5-1
TGTGCCAGCAGCTTAGGCAGGAGGCAGGGGGCCTACGAGCAGTACTTC	CASSLGRRQGAYEQYF	TRBD1	16	TRBJ2-7	NA	TRBV13
TGCAGCGTTGGAGAGCCGGACTCCTCCCATCACTTC	CSVGEPDSSHHF	NA	12	TRBJ2-7	NA	TRBV29-1
TGTGCCAGCAAAGAGGGAGGTGAAGAGCAGTTCTTC	CASKEGGEEQFF	NA	12	TRBJ2-1	NA	TRBV7-9
TGTGCCTGGAGTGAGGGGGACACCGGGGAGCTGTTTTTT	CAWSEGDTGELFF	NA	13	TRBJ2-2	NA	TRBV30
TGTGCCAGCAGCTTGGTCCCTAGCGGGGCTGGCACAGATATGCAGTATTTT	CASSLVPSGAGTDMQYF	TRBD2	17	TRBJ2-3	NA	TRBV5-6
TGCGCCAGCAGCTTACAGGAGAACACTGAAGCTTTCTTT	CASSLQENTEAFF	NA	13	TRBJ1-1	NA	TRBV5-1
TGTGCCAGCAGTTGGGGACAGGGTTACGAGCAGTACTTC	CASSWGQGYEQYF	TRBD1	13	TRBJ2-7	NA	TRBV7-9
TGTGCCAGCAGCCGACAGGAGGACCAGCCCCAGCATTTT	CASSRQEDQPQHF	NA	13	TRBJ1-5	NA	TRBV7-2
TGCGCCAGCAGCCAAGATGGGGTAAGGGACAGGGTGTCTAGCCGCTACGAGCAGTACTTC	CASSQDGVRDRVSSRYEQYF	TRBD1	20	TRBJ2-7	NA	TRBV4-1
TGTGCCAGCTCACGACGGGAGGAGACCCAGTACTTC	CASSRREETQYF	NA	12	TRBJ2-5	NA	TRBV18
TGTGCCATCAGTGGGACAGGGAAGGCTTATGGCTACACCTTC	CAISGTGKAYGYTF	TRBD1	14	TRBJ1-2	NA	TRBV10-3
TGTGCCAGCTCGCCAGGGGCCGACTATGGCTACACCTTC	CASSPGADYGYTF	NA	13	TRBJ1-2	NA	TRBV18
TGTGCCAGCATCTGGACAGGGCTGAACACTGAAGCTTTCTTT	CASIWTGLNTEAFF	TRBD1	14	TRBJ1-1	NA	TRBV6-1
TGTGCCAGCAGCGAACGAGCGGGAGCTCTCTCCGAGCAGTACTTC	CASSERAGALSEQYF	TRBD2	15	TRBJ2-7	NA	TRBV11-3
TGTGCCAGCAGCTTGGGGGAACTAGCGGGAATCTACGAGCAGTACTTC	CASSLGELAGIYEQYF	TRBD2	16	TRBJ2-7	NA	TRBV11-1